The clone carrying this T cell receptor beta chain was found many times. Arm-PCR of CDR3 regions with iRepertoire HTBI primers generated TCR beta libraries. One entry per CDR3 protein results from TCRdb running MiXCR on the multiplex PCR reads. The table has some 240,000 distinct CDR3 sequences, roughly 19% seen once. These data are taken from a study of regulatory T cells in long-lasting Graves disease. The time point was: newly diagnosed GD, antithyroid drugs for less than 3 months. Following extraction of RNA from PBMCs, that RNA was used to make the TCR library. The germline V gene has CDR1 DFQATT and CDR2 SNEGSKA (reference sequence). The ends lost 3 bases at V and 3 bases at J; junction bases unmatched: 8. The CDR3 runs to 16 residues. These sequences were also reported in another study, on T cells in Graves' hyperthyroidism and ophthalmopathy. That paper states: Based on clinical symptoms, serum thyroxine and TRAb, thyroid ultrasound and orbital computed tomography, diagnoses were reached. The HTBI primer set drove a first-round RT-PCR of the TCR CDR3.

The receptor's source is a woman aged 30 to 39 with Graves disease. The chain carries TRBV20-1 and TRBJ2-1; 10 nucleotides match TRBD2. The sample here was peripheral blood mononuclear cells (PBMCs), taken at new diagnosis, from a patient treated with antithyroid drugs. The CDR3 spells CSARVPGTSDYNEQFF. CDR3 DNA sequence: TGCAGTGCTAGGGTGCCCGGGACTAGCGACTACAATGAGCAGTTCTTC.